Each of the 19 T cell receptor beta chains below was sequenced from the same sample in a study of cytomegalovirus exposure and HLA in healthy donors. Primers included in the PCR were 60 Vbeta and 13 Jbeta primers. TCRdb's table, derived via immunoSEQ multiplex PCR, lists solely in-frame clones and lacks some. The sample has 300,000 or so clones, about 83% seen once. The material sequenced was PBMCs. The receptor source for this set is a woman between 35 and 50 years old in good health and CMV-seropositive.

The chain recombines TRBV30 with TRBJ2-1; perhaps TRBD1 as D (6 bases). Trimming removed 3 bases at V and 0 bases at J, with 12 bases between. This CDR3 contains 15 residues. Germline V CDR1 and CDR2: GTSNPN, SVGIG (reference sequence). CDR3 residues: CAWRVPQGSYNEQFF. CDR3 nucleotides: TGTGCCTGGAGAGTGCCACAGGGCTCCTACAATGAGCAGTTCTTC.

Only a few counts were recorded for this clone. This chain connects TRBV11-3 to TRBJ2-5; 13 nucleotides line up with TRBD2. Per the germline V gene, CDR1 is SGHNT and CDR2 is YENEEA. V shed 5 bases and J 5 bases; nucleotides not matched to a gene: 5. The CDR3 sequence is 15 residues long. CDR3 nucleotide sequence: TGTGCCAGCAGCCCCGGGACTAGCGGGACGGAGACCCAGTACTTC. It codes for CASSPGTSGTETQYF.

The chain has TRBV11-2 and TRBJ1-2; D not certain. Between the trimmed V and J ends, which lost 6 bases and 3 bases, there was a span of 20 bases. Germline V CDR1 and CDR2: SGHAT, FQNNGV. The CDR3 is 16 amino acids. The CDR3 is CASSTSTGWFDYGYTF. In DNA, the CDR3 is TGTGCCAGCAGTACCTCCACCGGGTGGTTTGACTATGGCTACACCTTC. The variable domain in full, completed from reference TRBV11-2 and TRBJ1-2, reads EAGVAQSPRYKIIEKRQSVAFWCNPISGHATLYWYQQILGQGPKLLIQFQNNGVVDDSQLPKDRFSAERLKGVDSTLKIQPAKLEDSAVYLCASSTSTGWFDYGYTFGSGTRLTVV.

This clone has more than one count but fewer than ten. Compared with germline, one end of the junction differs, possibly owing to a read error. The chain employs TRBV9 and TRBJ2-1; D might be TRBD1 (6 bases). The CDR3 consists of 12 residues. The germline V gene has CDR1 SGDLS and CDR2 YYNGEE. CDR3 nucleotides: TGTGCCAGCAGCGGGGACATATTGGAGCCGTTCTTC. It encodes CASSGDILEPFF.

On this clone: One end of the junction fails to match germline, which may point to a read error. The chain carries TRBV19 and TRBJ2-7, with 8 bases aligning to TRBD2. The CDR3 runs to 16 residues. Germline lookup yields CDR1 LNHDA and CDR2 SQIVND (reference sequence). CDR3 coding DNA: TGTGCCAGTAGTTTAGATGAAGCGGGAGCCCGCTACGAGCAGTACTTC. It is translated as CASSLDEAGARYEQYF. Full variable domain (missing parts from reference TRBV19 and TRBJ2-7): DGGITQSPKYLFRKEGQNVTLSCEQNLNHDAMYWYRQDPGQGLRLIYYSQIVNDFQKGDIAEGYSVSREKKESFPLTVTSAQKNPTAFYLCASSLDEAGARYEQYFGPGTRLTVT.

The gene calls are TRBV5-8 and TRBJ2-5; TRBD2 aligns across 12 bases. The CDR3 runs 16 residues. The ends lost 4 bases at V and 2 bases at J; junction bases unmatched: 6. CDR1 is SGHTS, CDR2 YDEGEE, per germline. The CDR3 sequence is CASSPGTSGPQETQYF. The DNA of the CDR3 is TGTGCCAGCAGCCCTGGGACTAGCGGGCCTCAAGAGACCCAGTACTTC.

V usage is TRBV7-6 and J usage is TRBJ2-5; possibly TRBD1 for D (5 bases). Per germline, CDR1 SGHVS and CDR2 FNYEAQ. The length of the CDR3 is 14 residues. The V end lost 0 bases, the J end lost 5 bases, and 10 bases lay between the germline ends. The CDR3 loop reads CASSLAGQAETQYF. The CDR3 bases are TGTGCCAGCAGCTTAGCGGGGCAGGCGGAGACCCAGTACTTC.

The sample holds a few counts of this clone. This chain joins TRBV13 and TRBJ2-7; no definite D call. Germline assignment: CDR1 PRHDT and CDR2 FYEKMQ (reference sequence). The V gene lost 4 bases and the J gene lost 2 bases, with 15 bases spanning the gap. The CDR3 contains 15 residues. For the CDR3, the DNA is TGTGCCAGCAGCTCCCCGTCTAGTTCAACCTACGAGCAGTACTTC. Amino acids: CASSSPSSSTYEQYF.

The V call is TRBV6-5, the J call TRBJ1-6, with D tentatively TRBD1 (6 bases). Germline-derived CDR1 and CDR2 are MNHEY and SVGAGI. Trimming stripped 2 bases from V and 5 bases from J, with 13 bases between. The CDR3 length is 16 residues. The CDR3 is CASSYLSQGDNSPLHF. Here the CDR3 DNA reads TGTGCCAGCAGTTACCTTTCACAGGGCGATAATTCACCCCTCCACTTT.

The chain recombines TRBV18 with TRBJ2-7; 11 bases agree with TRBD1. V was pared by 3 bases and J by 7 bases, with 8 bases of the junction left unmatched. CDR3 length: 15 amino acids. The germline V gene has CDR1 KGHSH and CDR2 LQKENI. Written as DNA, the CDR3 is TGTGCCAGCTCACCGGGACAGGGGGTCGCGGGGGAGCAGTACTTC. This sequence encodes CASSPGQGVAGEQYF. The full variable domain, its missing parts supplied by reference TRBV18 and TRBJ2-7, is NAGVMQNPRHLVRRRGQEARLRCSPMKGHSHVYWYRQLPEEGLKFMVYLQKENIIDESGMPKERFSAEFPKEGPSILRIQQVVRGDSAAYFCASSPGQGVAGEQYFGPGTRLTVT.

This clone was recorded once. The V and J genes are TRBV18 and TRBJ1-4, with 8 bases aligning to TRBD1. Trimming cost V 6 bases and J 2 bases; bases outside gene matches: 8. CDR1 is KGHSH, CDR2 LQKENI, per germline. There are 16 residues in the CDR3. CDR3 in DNA: TGTGCCAGCTCCCCCGGACAGGGCCTGACTAATGAAAAACTGTTTTTT. It specifies CASSPGQGLTNEKLFF.

The V and J genes are TRBV6-6 and TRBJ2-5; 10 positions match TRBD2. The CDR3 extends over 16 amino acids. Germline V CDR1 and CDR2: MNHNY, SVGAGI (reference sequence). The V gene end was trimmed by 1 base and the J gene end by 5 bases; junction bases not matched to a gene: 7. The CDR3 here is CASSYFASGSGETQYF. The CDR3 coding sequence is TGTGCCAGCAGTTACTTCGCTAGCGGGAGTGGTGAGACCCAGTACTTC.

V usage is TRBV10-3 and J usage is TRBJ1-2; the match to TRBD1 covers 8 bases. V lost 2 bases to trimming and J lost 4 bases; unmatched junction nucleotides: 0. The CDR3 has 13 amino acids. CDR1 and CDR2 (germline): ENHRY, SYGVKD. The CDR3 sequence is CAISETGGYGYTF. In DNA, the CDR3 is TGTGCCATCAGTGAGACAGGGGGCTATGGCTACACCTTC.

The gene calls are TRBV5-1 and TRBJ1-2; no clear D gene. V lost 0 bases and J 2 bases, leaving 11 bases between the germline ends. Germline-derived CDR1 and CDR2 are SGHRS and YFSETQ. This CDR3 is built from 15 residues. The CDR3 loop is CASSLGGIDNYGYTF. The CDR3 nucleotides read TGCGCCAGCAGCTTGGGCGGGATTGACAACTATGGCTACACCTTC.

The chain has TRBV18 and TRBJ1-4; D gene ambiguous. V dropped 4 bases and J dropped 4 bases, with 16 bases sitting between them. Germline V gene lookup returns CDR1 KGHSH and CDR2 LQKENI. The CDR3 totals 16 residues. The CDR3 here is CASSLLDTAVNEKLFF. CDR3 bases: TGTGCCAGCTCACTCCTCGACACCGCCGTTAATGAAAAACTGTTTTTT.

This chain links TRBV12-5 with TRBJ2-1; possibly TRBD2 for D (6 bases). The length of the CDR3 is 11 residues. Trimming took 7 bases from V and 14 from J, leaving 15 bases between them. Germline CDR1 is LGHNT and CDR2 is FRNRAP. The CDR3 loop is CASAQETREFF. The DNA for the CDR3 is TGTGCTAGTGCCCAAGAGACTAGAGAGTTCTTC.

The chain employs TRBV7-9 and TRBJ2-1; TRBD2 agrees at 9 bases. The CDR3 is 15 residues long. V lost 4 bases to trimming and J lost 12 bases; unmatched junction nucleotides: 13. Germline CDR1 and CDR2: SEHNR and FQNEAQ (reference sequence). This CDR3 is CASSSLREGQWVQFF. The CDR3 DNA follows: TGTGCCAGCAGCTCATTGCGGGAGGGCCAGTGGGTGCAGTTCTTC. Combining the CDR3 with reference TRBV7-9 and TRBJ2-1 gives the whole variable domain DTGVSQNPRHKITKRGQNVTFRCDPISEHNRLYWYRQTLGQGPEFLTYFQNEAQLEKSRLLSDRFSAERPKGSFSTLEIQRTEQGDSAMYLCASSSLREGQWVQFFGPGTRLTVL.

The chain joins TRBV18 to TRBJ2-7; D possibly corresponds to TRBD1 (5 bases). Between the trimmed V and J ends, which lost 3 bases and 3 bases, there was a span of 21 bases. CDR3 length equals 17 residues. Germline values: CDR1 KGHSH, CDR2 LQKENI. The CDR3 protein is CASSPLQSWGLNYEQYF. The CDR3 DNA is TGTGCCAGCTCACCCCTTCAATCTTGGGGCTTAAACTACGAGCAGTACTTC.

This clone occurred once. The V and J genes are TRBV27 and TRBJ1-2; 7 bases are a match to TRBD1. The CDR3 extends over 14 amino acids. CDR1 is MNHEY, CDR2 SMNVEV, per germline (reference sequence). V shed 6 bases and J 4 bases; nucleotides not matched to a gene: 8. The CDR3 DNA is TGTGCCAGCAGCTCACCGGGACAGATCTATGGCTACACCTTC. Its translation is CASSSPGQIYGYTF.